One and the same sample provided the 30 T cell receptor beta chains below, sequenced in a study of shared clonotypes between healthy human individuals. TCRdb keeps only in-frame clones here, not all; method: immunoSEQ multiplex PCR. The profile shows around 990,000 clones, approximately 75% of them singletons. Sequencing was carried out using memory CD4+ T cells from PBMCs. The subset here: CD45RA-negative fraction. All receptors derive from a man aged 18 to 30 in good health. Some clones in this sample may be carry-over from other donors' samples.

This sequence joins TRBV5-6 and TRBJ2-1, with 9 nucleotides matching TRBD2. Germline CDR1 is SGHDT and CDR2 is YYEEEE. The V and J ends lost 2 bases and 15 bases, in that order; junction bases with no gene match: 6. The CDR3 has 12 amino acids. CDR3 DNA sequence: TGTGCCAGCAGCTTCTCTAGCGGGATAATGTTCTTC. Translation gives CASSFSSGIMFF.

This sequence joins TRBV11-3 and TRBJ2-2; the match to TRBD2 covers 10 bases. From germline, CDR1 is SGHNT and CDR2 YENEEA. J lost 3 bases, V lost 5 bases, and 9 bases had no gene match. This CDR3 has 17 amino acids. The CDR3 is CASSTQSSGGYTGELFF. CDR3 in DNA: TGTGCCAGCAGCACCCAATCTAGCGGGGGCTACACCGGGGAGCTGTTTTTT.

The CDR3 DNA reads TGTGCCATAATCGACAGGGTAGTGGATACGCAGTATTTT. Translated: CAIIDRVVDTQYF. The V gene is TRBV6-1, the J gene TRBJ2-3, with 7 bases lining up with TRBD1. The CDR3 is made up of 13 amino acids. With 10 bases clipped from V and 6 bases from J, the junction kept 10 bases outside the gene matches. Looked up from germline, CDR1 is MNHNS and CDR2 is SASEGT.

As concerns this clone: Because it lacks the conserved phenylalanine or tryptophan at the end, this CDR3 is likely a read error. The DNA is left out, because the CDR3 cannot be placed on it with certainty; the CDR3 is given as TCRdb lists it. V is TRBV6-4 and J is TRBJ2-7; TRBD1 was called by the table and not checked on the DNA. In germline, CDR1 is MRHNA, CDR2 SNTAGT. Inclusive of both ends, the CDR3 amounts to 15 amino acids. The CDR3 protein is CASRQGVTLWGQGKT.

This clone was recorded only once. The chain links TRBV6-1 to TRBJ2-1; 11 nucleotides agree with TRBD2. Germline V gene data show CDR1 as MNHNS and CDR2 as SASEGT. V lost 0 bases and J lost 9; bases outside the gene matches: 4. CDR3 length equals 15 residues. The DNA for the CDR3 is TGTGCCAGCAGTGAAGCGCTAGCGGGAGGAGGTGAGCAGTTCTTC. This translates into CASSEALAGGGEQFF.

The J gene is TRBJ1-2, the V gene TRBV6-6, with 8 bases that match TRBD1. Germline V gene sequence: CDR1 MNHNY, CDR2 SVGAGI (reference sequence). The CDR3 has 14 residues. The trim removed 10 bases at V and 7 bases at J, leaving 14 bases unmatched. The CDR3 loop is CATGQGGFVGGYTF. As DNA, the CDR3 is TGTGCCACCGGACAGGGCGGTTTCGTCGGTGGCTACACCTTC.

This clone was seen a few times. The same CDR3 is also encoded by other DNA sequences in this sample. The rearrangement joins TRBV7-9 to TRBJ2-5; D is ambiguous. The CDR3 is 13 residues long. From germline, CDR1 is SEHNR and CDR2 FQNEAQ (reference sequence). V dropped 2 bases and J dropped 2 bases, with 6 bases sitting between them. This CDR3 is CASSLIGQETQYF. DNA of the CDR3: TGTGCCAGCAGCTTAATAGGTCAAGAGACCCAGTACTTC.

The chain joins TRBV6-5 to TRBJ1-2; 7 bases match TRBD1. With 2 bases clipped from V and 8 bases from J, the junction kept 5 bases outside the gene matches. The CDR3 contains 13 residues. CDR1 MNHEY and CDR2 SVGAGI come from the germline V gene. DNA for the CDR3: TGTGCCAGCAGTTACATAAGAGGGGGCGGCTACACCTTC. Its protein product is CASSYIRGGGYTF.

The gene calls are TRBV19 and TRBJ1-4; D ambiguous. The germline V gene has CDR1 LNHDA and CDR2 SQIVND (reference sequence). The CDR3 runs to 15 residues. Trimming shortened V by 7 bases and J by 4 bases, and 16 bases separated the two germline ends. The DNA of the CDR3 is TGTGCCAGTACCAATCTGGGAGGAAATAATGAAAAACTGTTTTTT. Translated, it gives CASTNLGGNNEKLFF. The entire variable domain, with the rest obtained from reference TRBV19 and TRBJ1-4, is as follows: DGGITQSPKYLFRKEGQNVTLSCEQNLNHDAMYWYRQDPGQGLRLIYYSQIVNDFQKGDIAEGYSVSREKKESFPLTVTSAQKNPTAFYLCASTNLGGNNEKLFFGSGTQLSVL.

The chain links TRBV28 to TRBJ1-1; D uncertain. This CDR3 comprises 12 residues. Germline loops: CDR1 MDHEN, CDR2 SYDVKM. V lost 8 bases to trimming and J lost 5 bases, with 12 bases between them. CDR3 region: CASGSYGTEAFF. DNA of the CDR3: TGTGCCAGCGGGTCCTACGGTACTGAAGCTTTCTTT.

The rearrangement joins TRBV28 to TRBJ1-1; 7 bases are shared with TRBD1. The V segment lost 4 bases and the J segment 4 bases; nucleotides outside the gene matches: 3. Germline V CDR1 and CDR2: MDHEN, SYDVKM. The CDR3 runs to 13 residues. The CDR3 here is CASSSGQATEAFF. The CDR3 DNA is TGTGCCAGCAGTTCCGGACAGGCCACTGAAGCTTTCTTT.

This clone was detected a few times. This sequence joins TRBV27 and TRBJ2-2, with unresolved D. This CDR3 has 12 residues. Trimming removed 5 bases at V and 7 bases at J, with 8 bases between. Germline loops: CDR1 MNHEY, CDR2 SMNVEV (reference sequence). CDR3 nucleotide sequence: TGTGCCAGCAGTCTCATCAACGGGGAGCTGTTTTTT. Translating gives CASSLINGELFF.

This clone was found a few times. V and J are TRBV2 and TRBJ2-2; D gene uncertain. Deletions cut 3 bases from V and 7 bases from J, with 15 bases between. This CDR3 is built from 15 residues. Germline V CDR1 and CDR2: SNHLY, FYNNEI. The CDR3 bases are TGTGCCAGCAGTGAGGTCATAAGGCTACTCGGGGAGCTGTTTTTT. Protein sequence: CASSEVIRLLGELFF.

As regards this clone: The sample contains more than one DNA sequence encoding this CDR3. The chain links TRBV5-1 to TRBJ2-3, with 8 nucleotides matching TRBD1. Looked up from germline, CDR1 is SGHRS and CDR2 is YFSETQ. The CDR3 runs 14 residues. V gave up 4 bases and J gave up 3 bases; unmatched junction bases: 4. The DNA for the CDR3 is TGCGCCAGCAGCCAGGGGGCCGGGACAGATACGCAGTATTTT. Encoded protein: CASSQGAGTDTQYF.

V and J are TRBV29-1 and TRBJ2-3; 8 bases line up with TRBD1. V was pared by 6 bases and J by 2 bases, with 4 bases of the junction left unmatched. Germline V gene sequence: CDR1 SQVTM, CDR2 ANQGSEA. CDR3 size: 13 residues. The CDR3: CSVGDRNTDTQYF. The CDR3 DNA is TGCAGCGTCGGGGACAGGAACACAGATACGCAGTATTTT.

This chain's CDR3 is CASSETTGTNTEAFF. The CDR3 DNA reads as TGTGCCAGCAGTGAAACGACAGGGACGAACACTGAAGCTTTCTTT. The chain links TRBV6-1 to TRBJ1-1; TRBD1 aligns across 7 bases. In germline, CDR1 is MNHNS, CDR2 SASEGT. The CDR3 loop spans 15 amino acids. Trimming at V came to 2 bases and at J to 1 base, leaving 4 bases not matched to a gene.

The CDR3 protein is CASSEYPGTAGELFF. CDR3 bases: TGTGCCAGCAGTGAATACCCCGGGACGGCCGGGGAGCTGTTTTTT. The chain combines TRBV25-1 with TRBJ2-2; D assignment may be TRBD1 or TRBD2 (5 bases each). This CDR3 has 15 amino acids. Between the trimmed V and J ends, which lost 0 bases and 6 bases, there was a span of 11 bases. CDR1 is MGHDK and CDR2 is SYGVNS in the germline V gene.

The J gene is TRBJ2-1, the V gene TRBV10-3; possible D gene TRBD2, 5 bases. The CDR3 is made up of 14 amino acids. The V gene lost 4 bases and the J gene lost 8 bases, with 15 bases spanning the gap. Germline lookup yields CDR1 ENHRY and CDR2 SYGVKD. The chain's CDR3 is CAISGGTTGDEQFF. In DNA form, the CDR3 reads TGTGCCATCAGTGGTGGCACTACCGGGGATGAGCAGTTCTTC.

The chain recombines TRBV6-5 with TRBJ2-4, with D unresolved. The germline gives CDR1 MNHEY, CDR2 SVGAGI. Trimming removed 10 bases at V and 5 bases at J, with 9 bases between. The CDR3 has 11 amino acids. The CDR3 is CATVAENIQYF. The CDR3 DNA follows: TGTGCCACCGTCGCCGAAAACATTCAGTACTTC.

This chain joins TRBV7-9 and TRBJ1-4, with D possibly matching TRBD1 (5 bases). Trimming stripped 5 bases from V and 10 bases from J, with 26 bases between. Germline V CDR1 and CDR2: SEHNR, FQNEAQ (reference sequence). The CDR3 spans 17 residues. The CDR3 protein is CASSPLGHSGMVGKLFF. The CDR3 DNA reads TGTGCCAGCAGCCCCCTGGGCCACTCAGGGATGGTCGGAAAACTGTTTTTT.

The chain recombines TRBV30 with TRBJ2-3; a possible D gene is TRBD2 (7 bases). Per germline, CDR1 GTSNPN and CDR2 SVGIG (reference sequence). V shed 3 bases and J shed 3 bases, with 13 bases lying between them. The CDR3 spans 14 residues. The CDR3 loop is CAWRLQGGTDTQYF. CDR3 nucleotides: TGTGCCTGGAGATTACAGGGAGGGACAGATACGCAGTATTTT.

This clone was recorded a few times. V is TRBV30 and J is TRBJ1-5; TRBD1 might be the D (6 bases). Germline CDR1 GTSNPN, CDR2 SVGIG (reference sequence). The CDR3 consists of 13 residues. The V end was cut by 1 base, the J end by 9 bases, with 13 bases between. The CDR3 DNA sequence: TGTGCCTGGAGTGAAGGGGGTACCTCGCCCCAGCATTTT. Protein: CAWSEGGTSPQHF.

This clone was found once. This sequence joins TRBV19 and TRBJ1-2; 9 bases map to TRBD1. This CDR3 is built from 14 residues. The junction had 12 bases not matched to a gene; V was cut back by 9 bases and J by 7 bases. Per germline, CDR1 LNHDA and CDR2 SQIVND (reference sequence). As DNA, the CDR3 is TGTGCCAGCGACCCGGGACAGGGATCCCGTGGCTACACCTTC. It specifies CASDPGQGSRGYTF.

To note about this clone: This specimen includes other DNA sequences encoding the same CDR3. The chain recombines TRBV6-5 with TRBJ1-5; D is unclear. The CDR3 is made up of 12 amino acids. Germline CDR1 is MNHEY and CDR2 is SVGAGI. V shed 6 bases and J shed 5 bases, with 8 bases lying between them. CDR3 region: CASRSGDQPQHF. The CDR3 DNA sequence: TGTGCCAGCAGATCAGGCGATCAGCCCCAGCATTTT.

The chain joins TRBV7-2 to TRBJ2-7; 7 nucleotides align to TRBD1. CDR1 is SGHTA, CDR2 FQGNSA, per germline. The CDR3 runs to 15 residues. V gave up 5 bases and J gave up 2 bases; unmatched junction bases: 9. The CDR3 nucleotides read TGTGCCAGCAGCCCGGGTTGGGACAGAGCCTACGAGCAGTACTTC. Amino acid sequence: CASSPGWDRAYEQYF.

The V and J genes are TRBV2 and TRBJ2-3, with a weak D call TRBD2 (5 bases). The length of the CDR3 is 13 residues. The V gene's germline CDR1 is SNHLY and CDR2 FYNNEI. V was cut by 8 bases and J by 1 base, with 10 bases left in between. The CDR3 DNA is TGTGCCAGCCGCGGGCCTGGCACAGATACGCAGTATTTT. It codes for CASRGPGTDTQYF.

V usage is TRBV10-3 and J usage is TRBJ2-7, with 7 bases lining up with TRBD1. CDR1 ENHRY and CDR2 SYGVKD come from the germline V gene. The CDR3 extends over 14 amino acids. Trimming took 7 bases from V and 3 from J; bases not matched to a gene: 9. CDR3 DNA sequence: TGTGCCATCAAGAGACAGGGTACCGGCTACGAGCAGTACTTC. Translation: CAIKRQGTGYEQYF.

This chain joins TRBV6-5 and TRBJ2-7; 11 bases line up with TRBD1. J lost 9 bases, V lost 6 bases, and 7 bases had no gene match. This CDR3 has 13 amino acids. Germline assignment: CDR1 MNHEY and CDR2 SVGAGI. The CDR3 region is CASRRTGGRRQYF. The CDR3 coding sequence is TGTGCCAGCAGGAGGACAGGGGGCAGAAGGCAGTACTTC.

Turning to this clone: The same CDR3 also results from other DNA sequences found in this sample. J is TRBJ2-1 and V is TRBV7-3; D is unresolved. Germline-derived CDR1 and CDR2 are SGHTA and FQGTGA. Trimming took off 1 base at V and 7 bases at J, with 5 bases between the two ends. This CDR3 has 12 amino acids. Here the CDR3 DNA reads TGTGCCAGCAGCTTAAACCGGAATGAGCAGTTCTTC. Translation gives CASSLNRNEQFF.

The chain couples TRBV7-7 to TRBJ2-5, with 7 bases identical to TRBD2. Germline-derived CDR1 and CDR2 are SSHAT and FNYEAQ (reference sequence). The trim removed 5 bases at V and 2 bases at J, leaving 5 bases unmatched. CDR3 length: 14 amino acids. The CDR3 protein is CASSRSGLQETQYF. Written as DNA, the CDR3 is TGTGCCAGCAGCCGTTCGGGACTACAAGAGACCCAGTACTTC.